What follows are 25 T cell receptor beta chains derived from one specimen sequenced in a study of Ad26.COV2.S vaccination and SARS-CoV-2 variants. Documented treatment: roughly 19 received Ad26.COV2.S at low or high dose, single or two shots; about 5 received placebo; per-sample allocation not given. The investigators took samples on day 63 after the first vaccine or placebo injection. Assay used: immunoSEQ multiplex PCR; TCRdb lists only in-frame clones, some missing. The sample lists approximately 450,000 clones, 80% to 95% occurring once. The material was peripheral blood, obtained in a trial of Ad26.COV2.S vaccine versus placebo. The receptors were gathered from a person between 18 and 65 years old who received the Ad26.COV2.S COVID-19 vaccine or a placebo.

This clone appeared a single time. This chain links TRBV12-3 or TRBV12-4 with TRBJ2-7; D remains unclear. This CDR3 contains 12 residues. V dropped 1 base and J dropped 3 bases, with 4 bases sitting between them. This CDR3 is CASSLGLYEQYF. The CDR3 nucleotides are TGTGCCAGCAGTTTAGGCCTCTACGAGCAGTACTTC.

This chain links TRBV29-1 with TRBJ2-1; no definite D call. Trimming cost V 4 bases and J 0 bases, with 7 bases left between them. Germline loops: CDR1 SQVTM, CDR2 ANQGSEA. The CDR3 has 13 residues. CDR3 sequence: CSVAVISYNEQFF. The CDR3 DNA follows: TGCAGCGTTGCCGTTATCTCCTACAATGAGCAGTTCTTC.

V is TRBV28 and J is TRBJ2-1, with 12 bases aligning to TRBD2. The V gene's germline CDR1 is MDHEN and CDR2 SYDVKM. Unmatched junction bases numbered 5, after V lost 7 bases and J lost 4 bases. The CDR3 runs 15 residues. The CDR3, as DNA: TGTGCCAGCACCGGACTAGCGGGAAAATACAATGAGCAGTTCTTC. Encoded protein: CASTGLAGKYNEQFF. The full variable domain, in which reference TRBV28 and TRBJ2-1 provide the parts outside the CDR3, is DVKVTQSSRYLVKRTGEKVFLECVQDMDHENMFWYRQDPGLGLRLIYFSYDVKMKEKGDIPEGYSVSREKKERFSLILESASTNQTSMYLCASTGLAGKYNEQFFGPGTRLTVL.

V usage is TRBV7-9 and J usage is TRBJ1-4; 12 positions match TRBD1. The CDR3 consists of 16 residues. The trim removed 5 bases at V and 4 bases at J, leaving 5 bases unmatched. CDR1 and CDR2 from the germline V gene are SEHNR and FQNEAQ (reference sequence). Written as DNA, the CDR3 is TGTGCCAGCAGCATTGGGACAGGGGGCAATAATGAAAAACTGTTTTTT. Encoded protein: CASSIGTGGNNEKLFF.

The rearrangement uses TRBV28 and TRBJ2-7; D gene uncertain. Germline loops: CDR1 MDHEN, CDR2 SYDVKM. V was shortened by 3 bases and J by 3 bases, with 9 bases between the two germline ends. This CDR3 contains 13 residues. CDR3 DNA sequence: TGTGCCAGCAGTTTGATCGTGCTCTACGAGCAGTACTTC. Translating it yields CASSLIVLYEQYF.

The V call is TRBV6-2 or TRBV6-3, the J call TRBJ2-7, with 7 bases lining up with TRBD2. The CDR3 length is 15 residues. The germline CDR1 and CDR2 sequences are MNHEY and SVGEGT. Unmatched junction bases numbered 9, after V lost 2 bases and J lost 5 bases. The chain's CDR3 is CASSYEGTTLDEQYF. For the CDR3, the DNA is TGTGCCAGCAGTTACGAGGGGACTACCCTCGACGAGCAGTACTTC.

The chain recombines TRBV9 with TRBJ2-5; the D is unclear. V was pared by 4 bases and J by 1 base, with 11 bases between. The germline gives CDR1 SGDLS, CDR2 YYNGEE. The CDR3 totals 14 residues. CDR3 coding DNA: TGTGCCAGCAGCACGGACGGATTCCAAGAGACCCAGTACTTC. Its translation: CASSTDGFQETQYF.

J is TRBJ2-1 and V is TRBV6-5; D is tentatively TRBD1 or TRBD2 (5 bases each). There are 16 residues in the CDR3. From germline, CDR1 is MNHEY and CDR2 SVGAGI. V lost 0 bases and J lost 3, with 12 bases in between. This chain's CDR3 is CASSYSQIGGYNEQFF. CDR3 nucleotide sequence: TGTGCCAGCAGTTACTCACAGATTGGGGGCTACAATGAGCAGTTCTTC.

The chain recombines TRBV5-1 with TRBJ2-7; D might be TRBD1 or TRBD2, each matching 5 bases. V lost 4 bases to trimming and J lost 9 bases, with 17 bases between them. This CDR3 contains 13 residues. The germline gives CDR1 SGHRS, CDR2 YFSETQ. The CDR3 loop reads CASSAGRSGGQYF. CDR3 sequence (DNA): TGCGCCAGCAGCGCTGGCAGGTCTGGGGGGCAGTACTTC.

V usage is TRBV10-3 and J usage is TRBJ2-3; D may match TRBD1 or TRBD2 (5 bases each). The V and J ends lost 7 bases and 0 bases respectively, with 11 bases between them. CDR1 and CDR2 from the germline V gene are ENHRY and SYGVKD. The CDR3 totals 14 residues. For the CDR3, the DNA is TGTGCCATCAAGCCGGGACCAAGCACAGATACGCAGTATTTT. Amino acid sequence: CAIKPGPSTDTQYF.

This chain links TRBV2 with TRBJ1-6, with 9 bases lining up with TRBD1. The CDR3 sequence is 16 residues long. V shed 6 bases, J shed 7 bases, and the junction held 10 bases outside the gene matches. Germline lookup yields CDR1 SNHLY and CDR2 FYNNEI. The CDR3 sequence: CASRQGAAWQNSPLHF. The CDR3 DNA reads TGTGCCAGCAGACAGGGGGCGGCGTGGCAAAATTCACCCCTCCACTTT.

V is TRBV6-6 and J is TRBJ2-7, with TRBD2 identical over 8 bases. The V segment lost 6 bases and the J segment 5 bases; nucleotides outside the gene matches: 12. In germline, CDR1 is MNHNY, CDR2 SVGAGI (reference sequence). The CDR3 runs 15 residues. The CDR3 sequence is CASREQGAGRDEQYF. The CDR3 nucleotides are TGTGCCAGCAGGGAACAGGGCGCCGGGAGGGACGAGCAGTACTTC.

The V call is TRBV11-2, the J call TRBJ2-3; D possibly corresponds to TRBD2 (6 bases). V was shortened by 3 bases and J by 4 bases, with 20 bases between the two germline ends. The V gene's germline CDR1 is SGHAT and CDR2 FQNNGV. The CDR3 consists of 17 residues. The CDR3 DNA is TGTGCCAGCAGCTTTCTGGTCAGCAGCGGGTCCGCAGATACGCAGTATTTT. Protein product: CASSFLVSSGSADTQYF.

CDR3 DNA: TGTGCCAGCAGTTACAGTCGGGGGGCTATAGCCTACGAGCAGTACTTC. This encodes CASSYSRGAIAYEQYF. This rearrangement joins TRBV6-2 or TRBV6-3 to TRBJ2-7, with D tentatively TRBD2 (7 bases). The V gene lost 2 bases and the J gene lost 2 bases, with 16 bases spanning the gap. The germline V gene has CDR1 MNHEY and CDR2 SVGEGT. CDR3 length: 16 amino acids.

The rearrangement links TRBV7-2 to TRBJ2-7, with 9 bases aligning to TRBD1. The CDR3 length is 14 residues. Germline V gives CDR1 SGHTA, CDR2 FQGNSA. The ends lost 4 bases at V and 3 bases at J; junction bases unmatched: 4. The CDR3 bases are TGTGCCAGCAGCTCCGGGACAGGGTACTACGAGCAGTACTTC. Protein sequence: CASSSGTGYYEQYF.

The chain is built from TRBV7-3 and TRBJ2-7; D unclear. Trimming removed 5 bases from V and 5 bases from J, with 22 bases in between. This CDR3 has 16 residues. Germline values: CDR1 SGHTA, CDR2 FQGTGA. The CDR3 protein is CASSPSAVVNTDEQYF. The CDR3 DNA sequence: TGTGCCAGCAGCCCCTCCGCGGTCGTAAATACGGACGAGCAGTACTTC. Full variable domain (rest looked up from reference TRBV7-3 and TRBJ2-7): GAGVSQTPSNKVTEKGKYVELRCDPISGHTALYWYRQSLGQGPEFLIYFQGTGAADDSGLPNDRFFAVRPEGSVSTLKIQRTERGDSAVYLCASSPSAVVNTDEQYFGPGTRLTVT.

The chain is built from TRBV30 and TRBJ1-3; 7 bases match TRBD1. Germline-derived CDR1 and CDR2 are GTSNPN and SVGIG (reference sequence). V was pared by 3 bases and J by 0 bases, with 5 bases of the junction left unmatched. The CDR3 contains 15 residues. CDR3 loop: CAWRRTGSSGNTIYF. The CDR3 DNA is TGTGCCTGGAGGCGGACAGGCAGCTCTGGAAACACCATATATTTT.

The V call is TRBV11-2, the J call TRBJ1-1, with D possibly being TRBD1 (6 bases). Trimming pared 6 bases from V and 3 bases from J, leaving 17 bases between. Germline loops: CDR1 SGHAT, CDR2 FQNNGV. This CDR3 has 15 amino acids. The CDR3 loop is CASSQEGGRDTEAFF. CDR3 DNA: TGTGCCAGCAGTCAGGAGGGGGGTCGTGACACTGAAGCTTTCTTT.

V gene TRBV11-2 combines with J gene TRBJ2-1, with 9 nucleotides matching TRBD1. Germline CDR1 reads SGHAT; CDR2 reads FQNNGV. The trim removed 5 bases at V and 3 bases at J, leaving 8 bases unmatched. The CDR3 length is 16 residues. The CDR3 nucleotides are TGTGCCAGCAGCCGTGACCGGGACAGGGTCTACAATGAGCAGTTCTTC. It translates to CASSRDRDRVYNEQFF.

CDR3 residues: CASSRRPGTSGVQETQYF. The CDR3 nucleotides are TGTGCCAGCAGCCGCCGTCCCGGGACTAGCGGGGTACAAGAGACCCAGTACTTC. The chain has TRBV2 and TRBJ2-5; 13 bases align to TRBD2. Germline lookup yields CDR1 SNHLY and CDR2 FYNNEI. The V segment lost 6 bases and the J segment 2 bases; nucleotides outside the gene matches: 12. CDR3 length: 18 residues.

This clone came up once. This chain joins TRBV5-4 and TRBJ2-3; D gene uncertain. V was shortened by 4 bases and J by 0 bases, with 15 bases between the two germline ends. The germline V gene encodes CDR1 SGHNT and CDR2 YYREEE (reference sequence). The CDR3 loop spans 16 amino acids. CDR3 sequence reads: CASSPLHGSSTDTQYF. In DNA, the CDR3 is TGTGCCAGCAGCCCCCTGCACGGGTCTAGCACAGATACGCAGTATTTT.

This clone was detected only once. This chain connects TRBV7-2 to TRBJ2-5; D gene uncertain. CDR1 SGHTA and CDR2 FQGNSA come from the germline V gene. The length of the CDR3 is 15 residues. V was shortened by 4 bases and J by 1 base, with 13 bases between the two germline ends. The CDR3 DNA reads TGTGCCAGCAGCTCCTACGTGCGACCCCAAGAGACCCAGTACTTC. Translated, it gives CASSSYVRPQETQYF.

The gene calls are TRBV6-2 or TRBV6-3 and TRBJ1-6, with D uncertain. This CDR3 has 15 residues. Germline V CDR1 and CDR2: MNHEY, SVGEGT. V was pared by 5 bases and J by 11 bases, with 19 bases between. The CDR3 region has the DNA TGTGCCAGCAGTCCCACGGCGGGGTTCGATCCACCCCTCCACTTT. Its translation: CASSPTAGFDPPLHF.

The V call is TRBV27, the J call TRBJ1-2; no definite D call. The CDR3 consists of 14 residues. The V and J ends lost 3 bases and 0 bases respectively, with 8 bases between them. The germline CDR1 and CDR2 sequences are MNHEY and SMNVEV (reference sequence). CDR3: CASSFGRANYGYTF. The CDR3 DNA is TGTGCCAGCAGTTTTGGGCGAGCTAACTATGGCTACACCTTC.

The rearrangement uses TRBV7-9 and TRBJ1-2, with no clear D. Trimming cost V 5 bases and J 1 base, with 14 bases left between them. Germline assignment: CDR1 SEHNR and CDR2 FQNEAQ (reference sequence). The CDR3 is 15 amino acids. CDR3 in amino acids: CASSPLGEGNYGYTF. The CDR3 bases are TGTGCCAGCAGCCCTCTGGGTGAAGGTAACTATGGCTACACCTTC.